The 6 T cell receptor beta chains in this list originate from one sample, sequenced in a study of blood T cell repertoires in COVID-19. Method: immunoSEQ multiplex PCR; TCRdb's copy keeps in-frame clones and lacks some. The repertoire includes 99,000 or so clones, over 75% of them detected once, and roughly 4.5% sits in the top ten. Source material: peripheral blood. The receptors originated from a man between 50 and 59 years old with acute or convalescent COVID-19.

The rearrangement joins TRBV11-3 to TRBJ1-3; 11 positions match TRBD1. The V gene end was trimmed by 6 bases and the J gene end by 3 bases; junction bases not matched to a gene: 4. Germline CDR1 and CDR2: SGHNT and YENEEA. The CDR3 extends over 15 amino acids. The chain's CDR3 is CASSWTGGHGNTIYF. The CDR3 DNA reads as TGTGCCAGCAGTTGGACAGGGGGCCATGGAAACACCATATATTTT.

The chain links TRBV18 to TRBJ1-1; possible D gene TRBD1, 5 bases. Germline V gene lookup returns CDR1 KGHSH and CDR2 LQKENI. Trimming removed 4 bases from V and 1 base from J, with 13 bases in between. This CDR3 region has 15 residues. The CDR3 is CASSQLQVPNTEAFF. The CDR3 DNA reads TGTGCCAGCTCACAGCTACAGGTTCCGAACACTGAAGCTTTCTTT.

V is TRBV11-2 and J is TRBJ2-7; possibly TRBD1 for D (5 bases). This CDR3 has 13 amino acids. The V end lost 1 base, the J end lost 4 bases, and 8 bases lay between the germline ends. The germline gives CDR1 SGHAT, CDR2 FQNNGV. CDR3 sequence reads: CASSLARVYEQYF. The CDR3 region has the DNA TGTGCCAGCAGCTTAGCCAGGGTGTACGAGCAGTACTTC.

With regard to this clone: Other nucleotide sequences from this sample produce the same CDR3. The CDR3 DNA sequence: TGTGCCACCAGCAGAGGGACAGGGGGAGAGACCCAGTACTTC. It encodes CATSRGTGGETQYF. The rearrangement uses TRBV15 and TRBJ2-5; 10 positions match TRBD1. Germline trimming cut 1 base from V and 4 bases from J; bases unmatched to any gene: 0. Germline CDR1 is LNHNV and CDR2 is YYDKDF (reference sequence). The CDR3 extends over 14 amino acids.

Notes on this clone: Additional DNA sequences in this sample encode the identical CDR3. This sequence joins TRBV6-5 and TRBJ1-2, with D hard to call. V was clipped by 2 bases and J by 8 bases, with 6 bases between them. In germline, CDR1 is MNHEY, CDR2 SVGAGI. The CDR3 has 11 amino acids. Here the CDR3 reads CASSYRGGYTF. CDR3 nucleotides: TGTGCCAGCAGTTACCGGGGAGGCTACACCTTC.

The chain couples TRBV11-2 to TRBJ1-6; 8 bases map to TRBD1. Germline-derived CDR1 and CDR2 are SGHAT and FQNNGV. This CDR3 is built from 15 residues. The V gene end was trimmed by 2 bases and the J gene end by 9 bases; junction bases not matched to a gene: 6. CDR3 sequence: CASSLTTGATSPLHF. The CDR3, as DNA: TGTGCCAGCAGCTTAACGACAGGGGCTACTTCACCCCTCCACTTT. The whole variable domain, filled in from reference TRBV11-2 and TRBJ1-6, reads EAGVAQSPRYKIIEKRQSVAFWCNPISGHATLYWYQQILGQGPKLLIQFQNNGVVDDSQLPKDRFSAERLKGVDSTLKIQPAKLEDSAVYLCASSLTTGATSPLHFGNGTRLTVT.